These 28 T cell receptor beta chains originate from one sample sequenced in a study of long-term antiretroviral therapy in people with HIV (dated by TCRdb to between 2021 and 2024). The immunoSEQ hsTCRB v3.0 assay was used at survey level resolution to sequence the TRB variable region. In TCRdb, the immuneACCESS table is reduced to in-frame sequences with V and J assigned. These tables do not hold every clone; where another copy was compared, an unresolved V gene accounts for under half, and the others remain unexplained. Within this sample are about 24,000 clones, with 65% to 90% of them counted one time only. The ten largest make up 16% of the sample. Source: unsorted PBMCs, taken at the start of antiretroviral therapy, before treatment. These receptors all come from a woman aged 18-29 years with HIV.

The chain carries TRBV6-4 and TRBJ1-4, with no clear D. This CDR3 comprises 14 residues. Germline loops: CDR1 MRHNA, CDR2 SNTAGT. The V and J ends lost 2 bases and 5 bases respectively, with 9 bases between them. The CDR3 region has the DNA TGTGCCAGCAGTGACGGACTGGGGAATGAAAAACTGTTTTTT. This gives the protein CASSDGLGNEKLFF.

V is TRBV5-4 and J is TRBJ2-5; the D gene is possibly TRBD2 (5 bases). Per germline, CDR1 SGHNT and CDR2 YYREEE (reference sequence). V lost 4 bases to trimming and J lost 5 bases, with 15 bases between them. The CDR3 extends over 14 amino acids. The CDR3 DNA reads as TGTGCCAGCAGCCTGGACGGCCGAGGGGAGACCCAGTACTTC. This translates into CASSLDGRGETQYF.

This chain joins TRBV9 and TRBJ2-7; D is perhaps TRBD1 (6 bases). CDR3 length: 15 residues. Germline loops: CDR1 SGDLS, CDR2 YYNGEE. V lost 4 bases and J lost 2, with 16 bases in between. Written as DNA, the CDR3 is TGTGCCAGCAGCTCTACGCCGGACAGTACCTACGAGCAGTACTTC. Protein: CASSSTPDSTYEQYF.

This chain connects TRBV9 to TRBJ2-3, with 7 nucleotides matching TRBD2. Germline V gives CDR1 SGDLS, CDR2 YYNGEE. J lost 5 bases, V lost 5 bases, and 14 bases had no gene match. The CDR3 is 16 amino acids. For the CDR3, the DNA is TGTGCCAGCAGTCTGGGTGCTAGCGGTATGGTAGATACGCAGTATTTT. Translated: CASSLGASGMVDTQYF.

The rearrangement joins TRBV15 to TRBJ1-1; tentatively, D is TRBD1 (5 bases). This CDR3 comprises 17 residues. Germline V CDR1 and CDR2: LNHNV, YYDKDF (reference sequence). V was pared by 0 bases and J by 4 bases, with 18 bases between. The CDR3 is CATSRDRPGRVTTEAFF. DNA for the CDR3: TGTGCCACCAGCAGAGATCGGCCAGGGAGGGTTACCACTGAAGCTTTCTTT.

The J gene is TRBJ2-7, the V gene TRBV29-1; D is ambiguous. V lost 4 bases to trimming and J lost 5 bases, with 12 bases between them. Germline-derived CDR1 and CDR2 are SQVTM and ANQGSEA. CDR3 length: 12 residues. CDR3 DNA: TGCAGCGTTGGAGGCGACCGGGACGAGCAGTACTTC. It translates to CSVGGDRDEQYF.

The chain links TRBV7-9 to TRBJ1-1; the D gene is possibly TRBD1 (6 bases). Trimming took off 6 bases at V and 10 bases at J, with 27 bases between the two ends. Germline lookup yields CDR1 SEHNR and CDR2 FQNEAQ (reference sequence). CDR3 length: 16 residues. The CDR3 region is CASREVGGAERLGAFF. DNA for the CDR3: TGTGCCAGCAGGGAGGTTGGGGGCGCGGAGCGCCTTGGAGCTTTCTTT. Combining the CDR3 with reference TRBV7-9 and TRBJ1-1 gives the whole variable domain DTGVSQNPRHKITKRGQNVTFRCDPISEHNRLYWYRQTLGQGPEFLTYFQNEAQLEKSRLLSDRFSAERPKGSFSTLEIQRTEQGDSAMYLCASREVGGAERLGAFFGQGTRLTVV.

This clone was detected only once. The V and J genes are TRBV18 and TRBJ1-2; 9 nucleotides align to TRBD1. CDR1 and CDR2 from the germline V gene are KGHSH and LQKENI. The trim removed 3 bases at V and 0 bases at J, leaving 8 bases unmatched. This CDR3 is 17 amino acids long. The CDR3 region is CASSPDRDRAANYGYTF. The CDR3 coding sequence is TGTGCCAGCTCACCGGACCGGGACAGGGCAGCTAACTATGGCTACACCTTC.

A few counts support this clone. The chain combines TRBV2 with TRBJ1-2; D is uncertain. The CDR3 is 13 residues long. Germline V gene lookup returns CDR1 SNHLY and CDR2 FYNNEI. Trimming cost V 7 bases and J 2 bases, with 11 bases left between them. CDR3 sequence (DNA): TGTGCCAGCACGAGGGAGGAGAACTATGGCTACACCTTC. The encoded protein is CASTREENYGYTF.

The J gene is TRBJ2-2, the V gene TRBV4-2; tentative D call: TRBD1 (6 bases). CDR1 is LGHNA and CDR2 is YNFKEQ in the germline V gene. The CDR3 spans 15 residues. Trimming left V 3 bases short and J 6 bases short, with 14 bases between. This CDR3 is CASSHHTGTSGELFF. CDR3 DNA sequence: TGTGCCAGCAGCCATCACACCGGGACATCCGGGGAGCTGTTTTTT.

This rearrangement joins TRBV5-4 to TRBJ1-1, with D possibly TRBD1 on 5 matching bases. The germline gives CDR1 SGHNT, CDR2 YYREEE (reference sequence). The V gene lost 4 bases and the J gene lost 1 base, with 8 bases spanning the gap. This CDR3 spans 13 amino acids. The chain's CDR3 is CASSRDGNTEAFF. The CDR3 nucleotides read TGTGCCAGCAGCCGGGACGGGAACACTGAAGCTTTCTTT. Complete variable domain (other parts from reference TRBV5-4 and TRBJ1-1): ETGVTQSPTHLIKTRGQQVTLRCSSQSGHNTVSWYQQALGQGPQFIFQYYREEENGRGNFPPRFSGLQFPNYSSELNVNALELDDSALYLCASSRDGNTEAFFGQGTRLTVV.

As for this clone: The sample contains more than one DNA sequence encoding this CDR3. The chain has TRBV5-8 and TRBJ1-5; perhaps TRBD1 as D (6 bases). V lost 5 bases and J lost 0, with 12 bases in between. The CDR3 spans 15 residues. Germline CDR1 and CDR2: SGHTS and YDEGEE. The CDR3 coding sequence is TGTGCCAGCAGTCTTCAGGGGTATAGCAATCAGCCCCAGCATTTT. It specifies CASSLQGYSNQPQHF.

The genes are TRBV19 and TRBJ1-5, with a tentative D call TRBD1 (6 bases). The CDR3 is made up of 14 amino acids. Per the germline V gene, CDR1 is LNHDA and CDR2 is SQIVND (reference sequence). V lost 6 bases, J lost 5 bases, and 14 bases lay in between. The CDR3 DNA is TGTGCCAGTAGCCAAGGGGGGGACGATCAGCCCCAGCATTTT. Protein sequence: CASSQGGDDQPQHF.

V and J are TRBV27 and TRBJ2-7; D is uncertain. The V gene lost 1 base and the J gene lost 5 bases, with 9 bases spanning the gap. The CDR3 totals 13 residues. Germline V gene sequence: CDR1 MNHEY, CDR2 SMNVEV (reference sequence). CDR3 protein: CASSLFVWDEQYF. The CDR3 nucleotides read TGTGCCAGCAGTTTATTTGTCTGGGACGAGCAGTACTTC.

The chain recombines TRBV5-1 with TRBJ2-1; 12 positions agree with TRBD2. The CDR3 loop spans 18 amino acids. Unmatched junction bases numbered 10, after V lost 4 bases and J lost 2 bases. Germline CDR1 is SGHRS and CDR2 is YFSETQ. CDR3 sequence: CASSGSSLAGGTYNEQFF. The CDR3 DNA reads as TGCGCCAGCAGCGGATCCTCACTAGCGGGAGGAACCTACAATGAGCAGTTCTTC.

The chain carries TRBV19 and TRBJ1-2; possible D gene TRBD1, 5 bases. The CDR3 runs 14 residues. Germline CDR1 LNHDA, CDR2 SQIVND (reference sequence). V was clipped by 5 bases and J by 4 bases, with 14 bases between them. The CDR3 bases are TGTGCCAGTAGTGCCAAGGGGCTGGGCTATGGCTACACCTTC. This sequence encodes CASSAKGLGYGYTF.

The chain links TRBV9 to TRBJ2-1; D gene ambiguous. Per the germline V gene, CDR1 is SGDLS and CDR2 is YYNGEE. This CDR3 has 13 amino acids. Deletions cut 6 bases from V and 8 bases from J, with 15 bases between. CDR3 bases: TGTGCCAGCACCTCAGAACCCGAGGATGAGCAGTTCTTC. Translated: CASTSEPEDEQFF.

V is TRBV5-1 and J is TRBJ2-3; TRBD1 matches at 10 bases. The junction had 8 bases not matched to a gene; V was cut back by 3 bases and J by 1 base. This CDR3 contains 17 residues. Germline-derived CDR1 and CDR2 are SGHRS and YFSETQ. For the CDR3, the DNA is TGCGCCAGCAGCTCTGGACAGGGGGTGGTGGGCACAGATACGCAGTATTTT. Its translation is CASSSGQGVVGTDTQYF.

The chain couples TRBV30 to TRBJ1-3; 7 bases align to TRBD1. The germline V gene encodes CDR1 GTSNPN and CDR2 SVGIG (reference sequence). V shed 7 bases, J shed 5 bases, and the junction held 14 bases outside the gene matches. This CDR3 comprises 15 residues. In nucleotides, the CDR3 is TGTGCCTACGAGAGGGGGCGCGCGATTAGAAACACCATATATTTT. This encodes CAYERGRAIRNTIYF.

The rearrangement links TRBV5-1 to TRBJ1-1; 9 bases are shared with TRBD1. V lost 3 bases, J lost 2 bases, and 5 bases stayed unmatched. This CDR3 is 15 amino acids long. Germline CDR1 SGHRS, CDR2 YFSETQ. CDR3 residues: CASSSRQGVNTEAFF. CDR3 DNA sequence: TGCGCCAGCAGCTCTAGACAGGGGGTTAACACTGAAGCTTTCTTT.

The chain joins TRBV9 to TRBJ2-1, with a possible D match to TRBD2 (5 bases). V was cut by 2 bases and J by 8 bases, with 17 bases left in between. Germline-derived CDR1 and CDR2 are SGDLS and YYNGEE. The CDR3 covers 15 residues. The CDR3 region has the DNA TGTGCCAGCAGCGTGACTACCGCCTTGGCGCATGAGCAGTTCTTC. Protein product: CASSVTTALAHEQFF.

This clone came up once. The gene calls are TRBV28 and TRBJ2-5; maybe TRBD1 (5 bases). Germline V gives CDR1 MDHEN, CDR2 SYDVKM. The CDR3 loop spans 14 amino acids. V was shortened by 4 bases and J by 1 base, with 10 bases between the two germline ends. This chain's CDR3 is CASSSGHPQETQYF. The CDR3 nucleotides read TGTGCCAGCAGTTCAGGACACCCCCAAGAGACCCAGTACTTC.

J is TRBJ2-3 and V is TRBV27; TRBD2 matches at 9 bases. This CDR3 has 18 amino acids. Germline CDR1 and CDR2: MNHEY and SMNVEV (reference sequence). Unmatched junction bases numbered 13, after V lost 4 bases and J lost 2 bases. CDR3 loop: CASSSLGKRGAYTDTQYF. Written as DNA, the CDR3 is TGTGCCAGCAGTTCCCTCGGCAAGCGGGGGGCCTACACAGATACGCAGTATTTT.

The chain carries TRBV14 and TRBJ1-3, with D unresolved. The CDR3 contains 16 residues. Germline V gives CDR1 SGHDN, CDR2 FVKESK. V was pared by 3 bases and J by 0 bases, with 12 bases between. The CDR3, as DNA: TGTGCCAGCAGCCAGATCCTAGGGAGCTCTGGAAACACCATATATTTT. Its protein product is CASSQILGSSGNTIYF.

The V gene is TRBV7-9, the J gene TRBJ1-2; D might be TRBD1 (5 bases). Per germline, CDR1 SEHNR and CDR2 FQNEAQ (reference sequence). The germline V and J ends were trimmed by 5 bases and 2 bases, with 12 bases remaining between them. The CDR3 is 14 residues long. This CDR3 is CASSPPWGNYGYTF. The CDR3 DNA follows: TGTGCCAGCAGCCCCCCGTGGGGGAACTATGGCTACACCTTC.

This clone was seen more than once but under ten times. This chain uses TRBV7-2 with TRBJ1-5; TRBD1 matches 7 bases. CDR1 SGHTA and CDR2 FQGNSA come from the germline V gene. J lost 2 bases, V lost 3 bases, and 1 base had no gene match. This CDR3 region has 14 residues. The CDR3 bases are TGTGCCAGCAGCTTTGACAGGGGCAATCAGCCCCAGCATTTT. Translated, it gives CASSFDRGNQPQHF. The full variable domain, rest sourced from reference TRBV7-2 and TRBJ1-5, is GAGVSQSPSNKVTEKGKDVELRCDPISGHTALYWYRQSLGQGLEFLIYFQGNSAPDKSGLPSDRFSAERTGGSVSTLTIQRTQQEDSAVYLCASSFDRGNQPQHFGDGTRLSIL.

V is TRBV30 and J is TRBJ1-1; D uncertain. Deletions cut 1 base from V and 8 bases from J, with 17 bases between. Looked up from germline, CDR1 is GTSNPN and CDR2 is SVGIG (reference sequence). CDR3 length: 14 amino acids. The CDR3 protein is CAWSEGGRTTEAFF. The CDR3, as DNA: TGTGCCTGGAGTGAGGGAGGAAGGACCACGGAAGCTTTCTTT.

This clone has a single count. The chain is built from TRBV19 and TRBJ2-7; 11 bases are a match to TRBD1. With 7 bases clipped from V and 1 base from J, the junction kept 3 bases outside the gene matches. The germline gives CDR1 LNHDA, CDR2 SQIVND (reference sequence). The CDR3 contains 14 residues. In DNA form, the CDR3 reads TGTGCCAGTAAGGGGACAGGGGGTTCCTACGAGCAGTACTTC. It yields the protein CASKGTGGSYEQYF.